Here is one TCR beta chain with its context. Some clones are missing from TCRdb's copy, which holds only in-frame ones; the method was immunoSEQ multiplex PCR. The data show tens of thousands of clones, 85% to 95% seen once. Looked up from germline, CDR1 is SGHRS and CDR2 is YFSETQ. The CDR3 consists of 14 residues. The J segment lost 2 bases and the V segment lost 0 bases, leaving 2 bases of the junction unmatched. This specimen comes from a study of T cell clones after liver transplantation. This specimen was CD4+ T cells from blood, taken less than 27 months after liver transplant. This TCR came from a human patient who received a liver transplant. Some T cells may possibly be graft donor cells. The chain carries TRBV5-1 and TRBJ2-7; 7 bases map to TRBD1. The CDR3 DNA follows: TGCGCCAGCAGCTTGGTGGGACAGACCTACGAGCAGTACTTC. This encodes CASSLVGQTYEQYF.